Below are 8 T cell receptor beta chains sequenced from a single sample in a study of early T cells in non-severe SARS-CoV-2 infection. MiXCR, applied by TCRdb to the 5' RACE reads, yields one record per CDR3 protein. There are 75,000 to 100,000 distinct CDR3 sequences in the sample; just under 15% occur only once, and less than 6% lies in the top ten. Sequenced material: whole blood. The receptor source for this set is an adult who was a healthcare worker with PCR-confirmed SARS-CoV-2 infection or an uninfected control (not recorded which).

This clonotype was counted only a few times. The genes are TRBV20-1 and TRBJ2-2; 10 bases are a match to TRBD2. V lost 3 bases to trimming and J lost 8 bases; unmatched junction nucleotides: 12. Germline V lookup: CDR1 DFQATT, CDR2 SNEGSKA (reference sequence). This CDR3 comprises 16 residues. The CDR3 DNA follows: TGCAGTGCTAGGCTCGGGGCTAGCGGGAGTCGTGGGGAGCTGTTTTTT. This encodes CSARLGASGSRGELFF.

This clonotype occurred many times. The genes are TRBV29-1 and TRBJ2-1, with no clear D. Germline CDR1 is SQVTM and CDR2 is ANQGSEA. This CDR3 region has 18 residues. Trimming took off 3 bases at V and 12 bases at J, with 33 bases between the two ends. The CDR3 nucleotides read TGCAGCGTTGACCGTGGCGTTGGTGTTGGTCGGACCAATGACGGGCAGTTCTTC. Protein sequence: CSVDRGVGVGRTNDGQFF.

The J gene is TRBJ1-1, the V gene TRBV28; D might be TRBD1 (6 bases). V shed 5 bases and J shed 1 base, with 8 bases lying between them. Germline CDR1 is MDHEN and CDR2 is SYDVKM. The CDR3 totals 13 residues. CDR3 bases: TGTGCCAGCAGTCCGACAGGGAACACTGAAGCTTTCTTT. This translates into CASSPTGNTEAFF.

The V and J genes are TRBV7-9 and TRBJ2-1, with 10 bases lining up with TRBD1. The CDR3 spans 15 residues. Germline CDR1 and CDR2: SEHNR and FQNEAQ (reference sequence). With 2 bases clipped from V and 8 bases from J, the junction kept 6 bases outside the gene matches. CDR3 DNA: TGTGCCAGCAGCTTAATCGGGGACAGGGGCGATGAGCAGTTCTTC. This encodes CASSLIGDRGDEQFF.

This clonotype is labeled as medium-sized. The V gene is TRBV28, the J gene TRBJ2-3; TRBD2 matches 7 bases. This CDR3 is built from 14 residues. Germline-derived CDR1 and CDR2 are MDHEN and SYDVKM. Trimming removed 5 bases from V and 0 bases from J; junction bases left unmatched: 2. The CDR3 loop reads CASSASGSTDTQYF. The CDR3 nucleotides read TGTGCCAGCAGTGCTAGCGGTAGCACAGATACGCAGTATTTT. Full variable domain (missing parts from reference TRBV28 and TRBJ2-3): DVKVTQSSRYLVKRTGEKVFLECVQDMDHENMFWYRQDPGLGLRLIYFSYDVKMKEKGDIPEGYSVSREKKERFSLILESASTNQTSMYLCASSASGSTDTQYFGPGTRLTVL.

This clonotype was seen more than once but under ten times. The rearrangement uses TRBV2 and TRBJ1-2; D remains ambiguous. Germline CDR1 and CDR2: SNHLY and FYNNEI. This CDR3 spans 12 amino acids. Trimming took 8 bases from V and 4 from J, leaving 11 bases between them. CDR3 loop: CASRLRVYGYTF. DNA for the CDR3: TGTGCCAGCCGCCTTAGGGTCTATGGCTACACCTTC.

This clonotype was detected a few times. The DNA of the CDR3 is TGTGCCAGCAGCAACGAGCTAGCGGGAGGGATCTACGAGCAGTACTTC. Its translation is CASSNELAGGIYEQYF. This sequence joins TRBV7-7 and TRBJ2-7; TRBD2 aligns across 12 bases. The junction had 8 bases not matched to a gene; V was cut back by 5 bases and J by 3 bases. CDR1 is SSHAT and CDR2 is FNYEAQ in the germline V gene (reference sequence). The CDR3 is 16 residues long.

The gene calls are TRBV19 and TRBJ2-1, with 7 nucleotides matching TRBD2. The germline gives CDR1 LNHDA, CDR2 SQIVND (reference sequence). J gave up 12 bases and V 1 base, and 9 bases lay outside the gene matches. The CDR3 is made up of 14 amino acids. Here the CDR3 reads CASSIGGRAFGQFF. CDR3 nucleotides: TGTGCCAGTAGTATAGGAGGGAGGGCCTTCGGGCAGTTCTTC.